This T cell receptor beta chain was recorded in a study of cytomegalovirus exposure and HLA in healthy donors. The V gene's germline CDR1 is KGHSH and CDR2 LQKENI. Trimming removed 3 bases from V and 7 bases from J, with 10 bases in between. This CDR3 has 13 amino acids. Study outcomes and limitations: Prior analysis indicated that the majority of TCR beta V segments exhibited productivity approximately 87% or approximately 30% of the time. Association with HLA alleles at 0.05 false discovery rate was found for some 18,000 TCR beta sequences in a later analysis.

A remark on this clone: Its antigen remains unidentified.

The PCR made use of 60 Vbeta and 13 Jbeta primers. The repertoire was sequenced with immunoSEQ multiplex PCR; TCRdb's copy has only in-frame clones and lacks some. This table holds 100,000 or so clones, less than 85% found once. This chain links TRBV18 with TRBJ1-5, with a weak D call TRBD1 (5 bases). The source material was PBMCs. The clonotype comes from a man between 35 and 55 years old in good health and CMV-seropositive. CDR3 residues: CASSPGRDQPQHF. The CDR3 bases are TGTGCCAGCTCACCTGGGAGGGACCAGCCCCAGCATTTT.